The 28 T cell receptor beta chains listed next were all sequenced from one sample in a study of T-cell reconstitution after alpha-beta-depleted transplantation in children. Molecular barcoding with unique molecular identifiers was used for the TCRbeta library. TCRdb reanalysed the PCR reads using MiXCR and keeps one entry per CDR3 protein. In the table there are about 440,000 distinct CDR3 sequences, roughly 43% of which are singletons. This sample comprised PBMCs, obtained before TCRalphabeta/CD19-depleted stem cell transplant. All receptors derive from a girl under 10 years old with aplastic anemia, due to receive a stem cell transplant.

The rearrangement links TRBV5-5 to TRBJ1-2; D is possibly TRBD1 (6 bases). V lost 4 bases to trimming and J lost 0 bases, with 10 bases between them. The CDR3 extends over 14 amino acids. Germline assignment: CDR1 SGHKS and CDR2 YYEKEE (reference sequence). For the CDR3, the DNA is TGTGCCAGCAGCCTATGGACAGCTAACTATGGCTACACCTTC. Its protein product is CASSLWTANYGYTF.

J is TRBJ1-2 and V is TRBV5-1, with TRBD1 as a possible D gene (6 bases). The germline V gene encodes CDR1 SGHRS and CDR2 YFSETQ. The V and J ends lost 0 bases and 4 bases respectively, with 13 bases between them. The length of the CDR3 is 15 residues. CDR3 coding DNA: TGCGCCAGCAGCTTGGAGGAGGGGGTCTCCTATGGCTACACCTTC. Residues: CASSLEEGVSYGYTF.

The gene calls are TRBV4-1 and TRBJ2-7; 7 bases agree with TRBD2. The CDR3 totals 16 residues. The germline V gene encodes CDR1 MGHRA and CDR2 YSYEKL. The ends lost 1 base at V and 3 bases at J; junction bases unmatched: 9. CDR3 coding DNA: TGCGCCAGCAGCCAAGGGAGCGGGATACTAGTCTACGAGCAGTACTTC. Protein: CASSQGSGILVYEQYF.

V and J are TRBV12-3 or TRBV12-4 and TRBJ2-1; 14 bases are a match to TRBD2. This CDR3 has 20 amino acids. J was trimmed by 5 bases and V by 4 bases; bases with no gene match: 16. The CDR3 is CASSSFPRRGLAGADNEQFF. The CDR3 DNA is TGTGCCAGCAGTTCCTTTCCCCGGAGGGGACTAGCGGGAGCGGACAATGAGCAGTTCTTC.

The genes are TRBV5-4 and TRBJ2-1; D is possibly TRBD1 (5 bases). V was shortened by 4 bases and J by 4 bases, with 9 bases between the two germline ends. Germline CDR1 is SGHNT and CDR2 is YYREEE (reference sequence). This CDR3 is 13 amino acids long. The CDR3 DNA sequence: TGTGCCAGCAGCGATCGGACATACAATGAGCAGTTCTTC. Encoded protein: CASSDRTYNEQFF.

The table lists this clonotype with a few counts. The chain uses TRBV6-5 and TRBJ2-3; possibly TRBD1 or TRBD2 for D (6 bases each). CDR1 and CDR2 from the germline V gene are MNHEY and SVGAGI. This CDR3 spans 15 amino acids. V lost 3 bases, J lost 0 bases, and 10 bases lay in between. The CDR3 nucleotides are TGTGCCAGCAGTTATGGGGGGCCTAGCACAGATACGCAGTATTTT. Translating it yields CASSYGGPSTDTQYF.

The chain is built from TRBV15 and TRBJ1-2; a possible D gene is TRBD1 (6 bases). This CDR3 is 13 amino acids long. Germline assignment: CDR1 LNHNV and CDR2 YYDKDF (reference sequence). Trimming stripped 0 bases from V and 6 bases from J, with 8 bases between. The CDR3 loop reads CATSRDRGDGYTF. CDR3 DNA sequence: TGTGCCACCAGCAGAGACAGGGGAGATGGCTACACCTTC.

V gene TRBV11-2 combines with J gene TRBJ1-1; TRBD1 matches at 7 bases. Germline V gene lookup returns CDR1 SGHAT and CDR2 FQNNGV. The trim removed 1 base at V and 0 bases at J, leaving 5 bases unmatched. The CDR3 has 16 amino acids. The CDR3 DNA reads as TGTGCCAGCAGCTTAGTGGGGACAGTGCTGAACACTGAAGCTTTCTTT. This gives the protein CASSLVGTVLNTEAFF.

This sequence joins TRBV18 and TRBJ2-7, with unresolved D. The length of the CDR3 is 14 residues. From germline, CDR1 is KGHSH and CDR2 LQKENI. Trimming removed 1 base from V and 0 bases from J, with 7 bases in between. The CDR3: CASSPRPSSYEQYF. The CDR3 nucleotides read TGTGCCAGCTCACCACGCCCGAGCTCCTACGAGCAGTACTTC. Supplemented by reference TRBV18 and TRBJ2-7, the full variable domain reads NAGVMQNPRHLVRRRGQEARLRCSPMKGHSHVYWYRQLPEEGLKFMVYLQKENIIDESGMPKERFSAEFPKEGPSILRIQQVVRGDSAAYFCASSPRPSSYEQYFGPGTRLTVT.

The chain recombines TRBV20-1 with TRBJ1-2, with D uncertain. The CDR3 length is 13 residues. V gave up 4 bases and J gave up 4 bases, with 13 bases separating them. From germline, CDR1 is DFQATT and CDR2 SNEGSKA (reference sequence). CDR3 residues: CSAKSEGPYGYTF. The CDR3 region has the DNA TGCAGTGCTAAAAGCGAGGGCCCCTATGGCTACACCTTC.

The CDR3 DNA sequence: TGTGCCAGCAGCGCCTTGGTGTCGGTTATGGAAGCTTTCTTT. It specifies CASSALVSVMEAFF. V usage is TRBV5-5 and J usage is TRBJ1-1; D uncertain. Germline V gene data show CDR1 as SGHKS and CDR2 as YYEKEE (reference sequence). This CDR3 spans 14 amino acids. V was shortened by 4 bases and J by 8 bases, with 18 bases between the two germline ends.

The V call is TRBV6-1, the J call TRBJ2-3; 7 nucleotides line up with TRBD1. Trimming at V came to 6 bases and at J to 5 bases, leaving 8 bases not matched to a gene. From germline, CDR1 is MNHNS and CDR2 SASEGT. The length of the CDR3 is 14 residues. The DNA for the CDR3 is TGTGCCAGCAGACTAGGACAGGTCCTAGATACGCAGTATTTT. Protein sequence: CASRLGQVLDTQYF.

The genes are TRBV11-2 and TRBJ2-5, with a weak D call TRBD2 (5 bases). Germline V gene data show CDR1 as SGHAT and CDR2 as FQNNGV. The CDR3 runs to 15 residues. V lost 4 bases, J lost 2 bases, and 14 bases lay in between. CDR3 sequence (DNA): TGTGCCAGCAGCTCCTTTAGCGAGACGCAAGAGACCCAGTACTTC. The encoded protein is CASSSFSETQETQYF.

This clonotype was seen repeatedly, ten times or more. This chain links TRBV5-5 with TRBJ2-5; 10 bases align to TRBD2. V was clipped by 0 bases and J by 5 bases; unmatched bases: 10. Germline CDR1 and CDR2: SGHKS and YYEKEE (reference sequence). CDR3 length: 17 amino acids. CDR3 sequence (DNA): TGTGCCAGCAGCTTGGGAGGTCTAGCGGGAGTGGGGGAGACCCAGTACTTC. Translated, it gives CASSLGGLAGVGETQYF. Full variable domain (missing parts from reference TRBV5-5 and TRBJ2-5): DAGVTQSPTHLIKTRGQQVTLRCSPISGHKSVSWYQQVLGQGPQFIFQYYEKEERGRGNFPDRFSARQFPNYSSELNVNALLLGDSALYLCASSLGGLAGVGETQYFGPGTRLLVL.

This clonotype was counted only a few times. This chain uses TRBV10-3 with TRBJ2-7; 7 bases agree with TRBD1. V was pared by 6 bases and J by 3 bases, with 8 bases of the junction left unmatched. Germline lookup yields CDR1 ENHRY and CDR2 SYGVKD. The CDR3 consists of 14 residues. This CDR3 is CAISRQGTGYEQYF. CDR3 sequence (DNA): TGTGCCATCAGCCGACAGGGCACGGGCTACGAGCAGTACTTC.

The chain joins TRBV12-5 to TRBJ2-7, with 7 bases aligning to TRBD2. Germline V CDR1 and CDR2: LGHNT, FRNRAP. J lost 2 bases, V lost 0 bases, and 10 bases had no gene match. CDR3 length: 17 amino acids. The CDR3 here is CASGLVLGGGSTYEQYF. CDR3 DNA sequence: TGTGCTAGTGGTTTGGTACTTGGGGGAGGGTCGACCTACGAGCAGTACTTC.

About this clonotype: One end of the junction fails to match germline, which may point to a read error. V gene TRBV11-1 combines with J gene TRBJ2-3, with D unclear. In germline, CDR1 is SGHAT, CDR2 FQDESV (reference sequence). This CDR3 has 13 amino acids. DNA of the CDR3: TGTGACAGCGTCCTCGGGAGCACAGATACGCAGTATTTT. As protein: CDSVLGSTDTQYF. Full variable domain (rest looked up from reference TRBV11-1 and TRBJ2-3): EAEVAQSPRYKITEKSQAVAFWCDPISGHATLYWYRQILGQGPELLVQFQDESVVDDSQLPKDRFSAERLKGVDSTLKIQPAELGDSAMYLCDSVLGSTDTQYFGPGTRLTVL.

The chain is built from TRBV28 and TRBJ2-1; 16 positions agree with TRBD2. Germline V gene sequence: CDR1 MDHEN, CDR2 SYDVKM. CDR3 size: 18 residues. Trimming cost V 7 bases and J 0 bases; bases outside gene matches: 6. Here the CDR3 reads CASTGTSGRGSSYNEQFF. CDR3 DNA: TGTGCCAGCACTGGGACTAGCGGGAGGGGGAGCTCCTACAATGAGCAGTTCTTC.

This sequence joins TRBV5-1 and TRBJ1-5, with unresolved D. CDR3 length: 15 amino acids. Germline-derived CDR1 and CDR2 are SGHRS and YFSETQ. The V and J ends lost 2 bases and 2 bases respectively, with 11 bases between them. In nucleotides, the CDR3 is TGCGCCAGCAGCTTAGGGTCGGATGGCAATCAGCCCCAGCATTTT. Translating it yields CASSLGSDGNQPQHF.

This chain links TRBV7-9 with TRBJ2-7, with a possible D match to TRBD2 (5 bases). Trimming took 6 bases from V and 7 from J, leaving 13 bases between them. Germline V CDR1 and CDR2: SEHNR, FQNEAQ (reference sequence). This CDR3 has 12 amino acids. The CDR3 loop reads CASSSGRLEQYF. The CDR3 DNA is TGTGCCAGCAGTTCCGGCAGACTAGAGCAGTACTTC.

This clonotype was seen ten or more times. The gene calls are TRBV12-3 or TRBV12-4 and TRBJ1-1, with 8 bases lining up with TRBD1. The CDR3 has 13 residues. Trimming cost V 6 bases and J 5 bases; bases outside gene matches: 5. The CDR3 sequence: CASSRGRGTEAFF. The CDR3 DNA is TGTGCCAGCAGCAGGGGGCGTGGGACTGAAGCTTTCTTT.

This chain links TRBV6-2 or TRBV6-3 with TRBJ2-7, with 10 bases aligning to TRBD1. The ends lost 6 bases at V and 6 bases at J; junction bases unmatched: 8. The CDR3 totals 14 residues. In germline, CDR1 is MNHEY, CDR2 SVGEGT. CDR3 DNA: TGTGCCAGCAGCCACCGGGACAGGGGAGCCGAGCAGTACTTC. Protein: CASSHRDRGAEQYF.

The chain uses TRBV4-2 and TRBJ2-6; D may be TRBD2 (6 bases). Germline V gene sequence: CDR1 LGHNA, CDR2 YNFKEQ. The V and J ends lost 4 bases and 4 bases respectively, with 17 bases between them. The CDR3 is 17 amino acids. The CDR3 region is CASSLAGEVTGANVLTF. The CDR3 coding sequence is TGTGCCAGCAGCCTGGCCGGGGAGGTAACCGGGGCCAACGTCCTGACTTTC.

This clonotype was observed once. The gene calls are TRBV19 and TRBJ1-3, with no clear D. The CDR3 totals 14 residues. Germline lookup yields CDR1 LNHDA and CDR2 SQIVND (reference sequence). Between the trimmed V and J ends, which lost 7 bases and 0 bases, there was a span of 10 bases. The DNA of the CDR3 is TGTGCCAGTATGCCCGTTTTCTCTGGAAACACCATATATTTT. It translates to CASMPVFSGNTIYF.

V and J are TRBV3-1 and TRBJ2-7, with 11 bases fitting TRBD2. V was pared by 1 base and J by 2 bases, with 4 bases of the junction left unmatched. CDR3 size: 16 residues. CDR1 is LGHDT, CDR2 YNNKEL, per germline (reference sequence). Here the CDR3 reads CASSQVLAGGTYEQYF. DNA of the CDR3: TGTGCCAGCAGCCAAGTGCTAGCGGGGGGCACCTACGAGCAGTACTTC.

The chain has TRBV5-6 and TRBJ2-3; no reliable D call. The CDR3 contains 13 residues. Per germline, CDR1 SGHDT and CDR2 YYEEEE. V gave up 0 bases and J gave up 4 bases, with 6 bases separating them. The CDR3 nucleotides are TGTGCCAGCAGCTTGGCAAATGCAGATACGCAGTATTTT. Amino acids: CASSLANADTQYF.

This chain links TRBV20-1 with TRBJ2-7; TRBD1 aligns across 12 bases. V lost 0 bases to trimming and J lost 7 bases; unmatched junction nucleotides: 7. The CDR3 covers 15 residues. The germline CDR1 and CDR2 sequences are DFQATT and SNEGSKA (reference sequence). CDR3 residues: CSARDGGQGAGEQYF. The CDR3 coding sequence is TGCAGTGCTAGAGATGGGGGACAGGGGGCGGGAGAGCAGTACTTC.

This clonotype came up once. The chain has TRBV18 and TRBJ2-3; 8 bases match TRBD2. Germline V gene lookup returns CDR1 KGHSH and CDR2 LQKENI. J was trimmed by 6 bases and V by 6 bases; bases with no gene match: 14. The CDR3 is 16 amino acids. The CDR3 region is CASSSTGPGRADTQYF. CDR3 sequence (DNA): TGTGCCAGCTCGTCAACTGGGCCCGGGAGGGCGGATACGCAGTATTTT.